The 5 T cell receptor beta chains reported below all come from one sample, sequenced in a study of cytomegalovirus exposure and HLA in healthy donors. 13 Jbeta primers and 60 Vbeta primers were used for the PCR. Libraries were prepared by immunoSEQ multiplex PCR; TCRdb keeps only in-frame clonotypes and omits some of them. The sample includes around 64,000 clones, around 87% of them seen just once. Sequencing was done on a sample of PBMCs. The source is a woman aged 30 to 39 in good health and CMV-seropositive.

In this sample, this clone turned up once. This chain joins TRBV29-1 and TRBJ1-2; TRBD1 might be the D (5 bases). V was trimmed by 0 bases and J by 4 bases, leaving 15 bases between them. The CDR3 extends over 15 amino acids. Looked up from germline, CDR1 is SQVTM and CDR2 is ANQGSEA. This CDR3 reads CSVEDLLGRGYGYTF. The CDR3 coding sequence is TGCAGCGTTGAAGACTTGTTAGGTAGGGGCTATGGCTACACCTTC.

J is TRBJ2-2 and V is TRBV6-5; unclear D gene. Looked up from germline, CDR1 is MNHEY and CDR2 is SVGAGI. V shed 5 bases and J shed 1 base, with 8 bases lying between them. This CDR3 is 14 amino acids long. The CDR3 loop is CASSDGWNTGELFF. CDR3 bases: TGTGCCAGCAGTGACGGGTGGAACACCGGGGAGCTGTTTTTT.

The chain is built from TRBV13 and TRBJ1-2, with D unresolved. The CDR3 has 12 amino acids. CDR1 and CDR2 from the germline V gene are PRHDT and FYEKMQ (reference sequence). With 3 bases removed from V and 7 bases from J, the gap between germline ends came to 9 bases. The CDR3 protein is CASSFVGAGYTF. The CDR3 DNA is TGTGCCAGCAGCTTTGTGGGAGCTGGCTACACCTTC.

The chain joins TRBV5-5 to TRBJ1-4; D is unclear. Germline CDR1 and CDR2: SGHKS and YYEKEE (reference sequence). V lost 0 bases and J lost 7, with 7 bases in between. This CDR3 spans 13 amino acids. The CDR3 coding sequence is TGTGCCAGCAGCTTGGGGACTTTTGAAAAACTGTTTTTT. The encoded protein is CASSLGTFEKLFF.

The chain couples TRBV28 to TRBJ1-5, with D possibly TRBD1 on 6 matching bases. From germline, CDR1 is MDHEN and CDR2 SYDVKM. The V gene lost 6 bases and the J gene lost 6 bases, with 18 bases spanning the gap. This CDR3 is built from 15 residues. DNA for the CDR3: TGTGCCAGCAGGAAACACCTACAAGGGGGTCAGCCCCAGCATTTT. Protein product: CASRKHLQGGQPQHF.